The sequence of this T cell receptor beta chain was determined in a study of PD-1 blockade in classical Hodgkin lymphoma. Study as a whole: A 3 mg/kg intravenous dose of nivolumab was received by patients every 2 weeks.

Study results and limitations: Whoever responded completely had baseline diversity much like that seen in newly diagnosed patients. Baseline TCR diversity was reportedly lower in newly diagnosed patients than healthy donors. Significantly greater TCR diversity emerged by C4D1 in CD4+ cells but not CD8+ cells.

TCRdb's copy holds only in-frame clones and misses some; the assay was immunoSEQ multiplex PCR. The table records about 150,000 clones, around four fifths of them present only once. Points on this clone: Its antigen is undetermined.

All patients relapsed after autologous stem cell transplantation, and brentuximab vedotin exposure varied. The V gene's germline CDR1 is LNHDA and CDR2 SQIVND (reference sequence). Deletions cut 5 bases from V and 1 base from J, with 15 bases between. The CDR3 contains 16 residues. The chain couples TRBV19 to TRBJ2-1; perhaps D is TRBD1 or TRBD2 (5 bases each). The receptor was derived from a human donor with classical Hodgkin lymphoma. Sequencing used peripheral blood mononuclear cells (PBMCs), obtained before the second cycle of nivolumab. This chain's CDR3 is CASSGAGRVSYNEQFF. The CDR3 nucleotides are TGTGCCAGTAGTGGGGCAGGGAGAGTATCCTACAATGAGCAGTTCTTC.